The sequence of this T cell receptor (beta chain) was determined in a study of blood T cells in healthy people across ages. Study findings and constraints: Unsorted PBMC material precluded a definitive naive versus antigen-experienced comparison. Diversity of TCR beta correlated strongly with naive T cell percentage.

Whenever a sample was processed, at least 7 million PBMCs were isolated. The use of a sample-barcoded 5' primer and a J-beta primer mix characterized a second PCR of about 6 to 12 cycles. Unique molecular identifiers of 12 random nucleotides labeled each cDNA. TCRdb reprocessed the 5' RACE reads with MiXCR, giving one entry per CDR3 protein. This table holds 800,000 to 950,000 distinct CDR3 sequences, 48% found once. Concerning this clonotype: Its antigen is unidentified.

The CDR3 consists of 14 residues. Per the germline V gene, CDR1 is SGHVS and CDR2 is FQNEAQ. V lost 7 bases, J lost 2 bases, and 15 bases lay in between. The source of this sequence is a man younger than 40 in good health. The gene calls are TRBV7-8 and TRBJ2-7; unclear D gene. Source material: blood. DNA of the CDR3: TGTGCCAGCACCCACGAGACGTACACCTACGAGCAGTACTTC. This translates into CASTHETYTYEQYF.